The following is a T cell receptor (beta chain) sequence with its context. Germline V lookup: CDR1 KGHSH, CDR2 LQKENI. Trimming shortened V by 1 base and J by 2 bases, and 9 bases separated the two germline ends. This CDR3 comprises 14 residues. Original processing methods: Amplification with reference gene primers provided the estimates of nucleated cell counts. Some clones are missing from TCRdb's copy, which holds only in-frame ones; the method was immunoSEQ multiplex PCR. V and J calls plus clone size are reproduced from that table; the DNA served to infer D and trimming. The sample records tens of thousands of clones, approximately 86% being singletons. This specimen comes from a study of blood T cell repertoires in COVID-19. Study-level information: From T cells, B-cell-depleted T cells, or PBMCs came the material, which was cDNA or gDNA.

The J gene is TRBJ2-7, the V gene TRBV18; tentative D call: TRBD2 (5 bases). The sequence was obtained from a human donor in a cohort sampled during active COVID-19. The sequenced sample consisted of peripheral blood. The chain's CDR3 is CASSPRLATYEQYF. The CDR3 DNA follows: TGTGCCAGCTCACCACGGCTAGCAACCTACGAGCAGTACTTC.